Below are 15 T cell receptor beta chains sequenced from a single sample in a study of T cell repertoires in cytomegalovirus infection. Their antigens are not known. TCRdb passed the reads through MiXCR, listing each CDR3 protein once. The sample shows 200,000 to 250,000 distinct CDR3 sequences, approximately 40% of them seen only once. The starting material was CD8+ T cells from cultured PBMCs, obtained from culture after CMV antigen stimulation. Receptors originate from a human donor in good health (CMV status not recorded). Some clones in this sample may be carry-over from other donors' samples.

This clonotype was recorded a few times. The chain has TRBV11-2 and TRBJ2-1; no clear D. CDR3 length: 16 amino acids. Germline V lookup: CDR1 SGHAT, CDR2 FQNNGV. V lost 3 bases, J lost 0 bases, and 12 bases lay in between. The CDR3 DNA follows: TGTGCCAGCAGCTTGATCGGCTCGAGCTCCTACAATGAGCAGTTCTTC. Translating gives CASSLIGSSSYNEQFF.

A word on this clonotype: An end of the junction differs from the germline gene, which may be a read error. DNA for the CDR3: TGTGCCAGCAGCTTGGGGGACAACTACAATGAGCAGGGATTC. Protein: CASSLGDNYNEQGF. This chain uses TRBV5-4 with TRBJ2-1; D may be TRBD1 (6 bases). In germline, CDR1 is SGHNT, CDR2 YYREEE (reference sequence). CDR3 length: 14 amino acids.

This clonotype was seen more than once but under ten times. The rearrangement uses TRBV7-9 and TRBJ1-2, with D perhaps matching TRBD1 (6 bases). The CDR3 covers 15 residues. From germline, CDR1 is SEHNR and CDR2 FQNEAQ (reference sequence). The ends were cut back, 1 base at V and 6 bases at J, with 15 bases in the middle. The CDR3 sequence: CASSLGGQDKDGYTF. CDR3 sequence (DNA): TGTGCCAGCAGCTTAGGGGGACAAGATAAGGATGGCTACACCTTC.

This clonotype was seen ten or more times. CDR3 nucleotides: TGTGCCAGCACTCCGGGACAGGGAAGTACCGGGGCCAACGTCCTGACTTTC. It codes for CASTPGQGSTGANVLTF. The V call is TRBV7-4, the J call TRBJ2-6, with 9 bases matching TRBD1. Germline assignment: CDR1 SGHVT and CDR2 SQSDAQ. The CDR3 loop spans 17 amino acids. J was trimmed by 4 bases and V by 7 bases; bases with no gene match: 11.

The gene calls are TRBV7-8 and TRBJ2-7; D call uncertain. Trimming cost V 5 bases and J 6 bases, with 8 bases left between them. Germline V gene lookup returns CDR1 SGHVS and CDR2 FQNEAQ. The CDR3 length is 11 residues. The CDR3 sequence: CASSALGEQYF. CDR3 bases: TGTGCCAGCAGCGCACTCGGCGAGCAGTACTTC.

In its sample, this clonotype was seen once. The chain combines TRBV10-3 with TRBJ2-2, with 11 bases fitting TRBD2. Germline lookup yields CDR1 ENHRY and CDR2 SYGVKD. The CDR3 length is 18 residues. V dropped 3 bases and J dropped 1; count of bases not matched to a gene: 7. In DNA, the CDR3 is TGTGCCATCAGTGACCACGGGACTAGCGGTGAGAACACCGGGGAGCTGTTTTTT. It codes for CAISDHGTSGENTGELFF.

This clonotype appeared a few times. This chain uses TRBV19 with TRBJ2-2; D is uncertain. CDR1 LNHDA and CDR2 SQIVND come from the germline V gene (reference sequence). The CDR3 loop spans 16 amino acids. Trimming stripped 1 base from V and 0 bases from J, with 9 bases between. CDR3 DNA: TGTGCCAGTAGTATAGTTTACCCTACGAACACCGGGGAGCTGTTTTTT. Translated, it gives CASSIVYPTNTGELFF.

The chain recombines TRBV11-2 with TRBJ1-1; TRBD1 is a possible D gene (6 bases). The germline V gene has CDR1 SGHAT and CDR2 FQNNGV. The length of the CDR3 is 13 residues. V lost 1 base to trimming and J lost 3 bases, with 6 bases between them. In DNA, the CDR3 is TGTGCCAGCAGCTTAGGGGGGCACACTGAAGCTTTCTTT. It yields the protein CASSLGGHTEAFF.

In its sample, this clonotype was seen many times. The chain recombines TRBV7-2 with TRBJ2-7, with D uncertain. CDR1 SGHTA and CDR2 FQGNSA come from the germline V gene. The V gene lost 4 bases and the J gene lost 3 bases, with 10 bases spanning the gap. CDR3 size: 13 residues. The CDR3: CASSWRQYYEQYF. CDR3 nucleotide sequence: TGTGCCAGCAGCTGGCGACAATACTACGAGCAGTACTTC.

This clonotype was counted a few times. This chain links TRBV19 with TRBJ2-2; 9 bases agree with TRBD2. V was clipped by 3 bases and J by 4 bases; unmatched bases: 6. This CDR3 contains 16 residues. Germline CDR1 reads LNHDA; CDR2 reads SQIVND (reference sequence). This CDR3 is CASSMIAGAPTGELFF. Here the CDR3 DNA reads TGTGCCAGTAGTATGATAGCGGGGGCCCCCACCGGGGAGCTGTTTTTT. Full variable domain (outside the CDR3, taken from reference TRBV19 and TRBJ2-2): DGGITQSPKYLFRKEGQNVTLSCEQNLNHDAMYWYRQDPGQGLRLIYYSQIVNDFQKGDIAEGYSVSREKKESFPLTVTSAQKNPTAFYLCASSMIAGAPTGELFFGEGSRLTVL.

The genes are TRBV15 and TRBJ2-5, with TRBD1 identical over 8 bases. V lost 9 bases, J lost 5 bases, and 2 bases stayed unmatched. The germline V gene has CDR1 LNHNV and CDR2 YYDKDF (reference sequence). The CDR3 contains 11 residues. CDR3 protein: CATGQGETQYF. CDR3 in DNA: TGTGCCACTGGACAGGGCGAGACCCAGTACTTC.

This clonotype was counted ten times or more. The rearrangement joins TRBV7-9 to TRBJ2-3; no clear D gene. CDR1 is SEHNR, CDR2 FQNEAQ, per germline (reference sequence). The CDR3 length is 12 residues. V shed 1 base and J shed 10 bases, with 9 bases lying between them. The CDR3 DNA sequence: TGTGCCAGCAGCTTAGTATGGCTCGCGCAGTATTTT. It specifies CASSLVWLAQYF.

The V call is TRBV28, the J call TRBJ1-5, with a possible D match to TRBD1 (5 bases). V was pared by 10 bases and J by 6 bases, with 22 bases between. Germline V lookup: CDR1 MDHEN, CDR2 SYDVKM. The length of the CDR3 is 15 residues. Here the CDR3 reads CAIQVGEGTGQPQHF. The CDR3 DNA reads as TGTGCCATTCAGGTTGGGGAGGGGACTGGTCAGCCCCAGCATTTT.

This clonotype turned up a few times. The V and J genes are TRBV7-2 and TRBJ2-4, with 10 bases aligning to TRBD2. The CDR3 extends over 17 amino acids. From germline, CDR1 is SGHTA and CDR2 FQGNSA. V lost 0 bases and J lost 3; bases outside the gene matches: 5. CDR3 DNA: TGTGCCAGCAGCTTAGCTCAGCGGGGGGGATTCAAAAACATTCAGTACTTC. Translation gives CASSLAQRGGFKNIQYF. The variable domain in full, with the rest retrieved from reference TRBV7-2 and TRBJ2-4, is GAGVSQSPSNKVTEKGKDVELRCDPISGHTALYWYRQSLGQGLEFLIYFQGNSAPDKSGLPSDRFSAERTGGSVSTLTIQRTQQEDSAVYLCASSLAQRGGFKNIQYFGAGTRLSVL.

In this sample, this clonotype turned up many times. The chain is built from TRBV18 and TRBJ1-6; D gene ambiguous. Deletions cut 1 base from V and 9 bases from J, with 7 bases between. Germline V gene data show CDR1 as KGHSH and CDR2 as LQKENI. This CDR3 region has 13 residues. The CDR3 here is CASSPLVGSPLHF. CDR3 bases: TGTGCCAGCTCACCACTAGTGGGTTCACCCCTCCACTTT. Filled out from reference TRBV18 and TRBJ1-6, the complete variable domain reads NAGVMQNPRHLVRRRGQEARLRCSPMKGHSHVYWYRQLPEEGLKFMVYLQKENIIDESGMPKERFSAEFPKEGPSILRIQQVVRGDSAAYFCASSPLVGSPLHFGNGTRLTVT.